This TCR beta chain is from a study of T cells in Graves' hyperthyroidism and ophthalmopathy. Study overall: Pretreatment peripheral blood was obtained at initial diagnosis. Study conclusions and caveats: Most thyroid clonotypes expanded above 0.001 were also detected in blood.

TCR beta CDR3 regions were amplified from RNA transcripts. Initially, a first-round RT-PCR of the TCR CDR3 employed the HTBI primer set. MiXCR was run by TCRdb on the multiplex PCR reads, yielding one entry per CDR3 protein. The profile shows around 300,000 distinct CDR3 sequences, approximately 15% of them singletons. Each patient was aged 18 to 65 and had newly diagnosed hyperthyroidism of under 2 months' duration. Diagnoses were established using clinical symptoms, serum thyroxine and TRAb, thyroid ultrasound and orbital computed tomography. This clonotype appeared a few times. The antigen is not known. Germline CDR1 is DFQATT and CDR2 is SNEGSKA (reference sequence). Trimming took 4 bases from V and 0 from J, leaving 20 bases between them. The CDR3 extends over 17 amino acids.

The sequence came from a woman in her twenties or thirties with Graves' hyperthyroidism. The sequencing sample was made of blood. The rearrangement uses TRBV20-1 and TRBJ2-3, with D perhaps matching TRBD1 or TRBD2 (5 bases each). The CDR3 reads CSANGAGGSYSTDTQYF. The CDR3 DNA reads TGCAGTGCTAACGGGGCAGGAGGAAGTTATAGCACAGATACGCAGTATTTT.